Below are 14 T cell receptor beta chains sequenced from a single sample in a study of shared clonotypes between healthy human individuals. Repertoires were generated with immunoSEQ multiplex PCR, while TCRdb's copy carries only in-frame clones and drops some. This sample yields about 2.4 million clones, of which roughly 93% are seen a single time; 0.36% belongs to the top ten. Sequencing was carried out using naive CD4+ T cells from PBMCs. Subset: CD45RA+ positively selected. The receptors stem from a man younger than 35 in good health. Some clones in this sample may be carry-over from other donors' samples.

This clone came up a few times. The CDR3 sequence: CSVGTGSGNTIYF. The CDR3 DNA reads as TGCAGCGTTGGGACAGGGAGTGGAAACACCATATATTTT. The chain couples TRBV29-1 to TRBJ1-3; 8 bases agree with TRBD1. Germline CDR1 reads SQVTM; CDR2 reads ANQGSEA. This CDR3 is built from 13 residues. After removal of 4 bases from V and 3 bases from J, the junction contained 2 bases not matched to a gene. Variable domain in full (rest from reference TRBV29-1 and TRBJ1-3): SAVISQKPSRDICQRGTSLTIQCQVDSQVTMMFWYRQQPGQSLTLIATANQGSEATYESGFVIDKFPISRPNLTFSTLTVSNMSPEDSSIYLCSVGTGSGNTIYFGEGSWLTVV.

The rearrangement uses TRBV6-5 and TRBJ1-1; possible D gene TRBD1, 6 bases. CDR3 length: 13 residues. V shed 6 bases and J shed 5 bases, with 13 bases lying between them. Germline V gene lookup returns CDR1 MNHEY and CDR2 SVGAGI. Here the CDR3 reads CASREQGWTEAFF. The CDR3 nucleotides are TGTGCCAGCAGGGAACAGGGTTGGACTGAAGCTTTCTTT.

The rearrangement joins TRBV7-8 to TRBJ2-5; D remains ambiguous. The CDR3 runs to 10 residues. CDR1 is SGHVS and CDR2 is FQNEAQ in the germline V gene. The V end lost 5 bases, the J end lost 2 bases, and 0 bases lay between the germline ends. CDR3 nucleotides: TGTGCCAGCAGCCAAGAGACCCAGTACTTC. It specifies CASSQETQYF.

This chain links TRBV4-1 with TRBJ1-4, with TRBD1 identical over 8 bases. The CDR3 is made up of 15 amino acids. V lost 4 bases to trimming and J lost 7 bases; unmatched junction nucleotides: 8. Germline CDR1 is MGHRA and CDR2 is YSYEKL. CDR3 region: CASSPPQGAVEKLFF. DNA for the CDR3: TGCGCCAGCAGCCCACCCCAGGGGGCTGTTGAAAAACTGTTTTTT.

V gene TRBV21-1 combines with J gene TRBJ1-3; whether TRBD1, the table's D call, matches the DNA was not checked. TRBV21-1 is a listed pseudogene. This CDR3 is 17 amino acids long. The DNA of the CDR3 is TGTGCCAGCAGCCATCCTTCTGATCGCAGCTCTGGAAACACCATATATTTT. This encodes CASSHPSDRSSGNTIYF.

The rearrangement joins TRBV29-1 to TRBJ2-3, with D possibly being TRBD1 or TRBD2 (5 bases each). Per the germline V gene, CDR1 is SQVTM and CDR2 is ANQGSEA. V lost 6 bases and J 6 bases, leaving 13 bases between the germline ends. The CDR3 spans 12 residues. The CDR3 is CSVDDGTDTQYF. The CDR3 nucleotides read TGCAGCGTAGATGACGGGACCGATACGCAGTATTTT.

About this clone itself: Additional DNA sequences in this sample encode the identical CDR3. This chain links TRBV7-2 with TRBJ2-7; the D gene is possibly TRBD1 (5 bases). This CDR3 comprises 15 residues. Trimming pared 1 base from V and 0 bases from J, leaving 10 bases between. CDR1 and CDR2 (germline): SGHTA, FQGNSA. Here the CDR3 reads CASSLVTGISYEQYF. CDR3 DNA sequence: TGTGCCAGCAGCTTAGTAACAGGTATCTCCTACGAGCAGTACTTC.

The V gene is TRBV9, the J gene TRBJ1-4, with 7 bases matching TRBD1. V lost 6 bases, J lost 1 base, and 9 bases stayed unmatched. The CDR3 is 16 amino acids. The germline V gene encodes CDR1 SGDLS and CDR2 YYNGEE. CDR3 coding DNA: TGTGCCAGCACACCAGGGGGAATCCAAACTAATGAAAAACTGTTTTTT. As protein: CASTPGGIQTNEKLFF. Variable domain in full (rest from reference TRBV9 and TRBJ1-4): DSGVTQTPKHLITATGQRVTLRCSPRSGDLSVYWYQQSLDQGLQFLIQYYNGEERAKGNILERFSAQQFPDLHSELNLSSLELGDSALYFCASTPGGIQTNEKLFFGSGTQLSVL.

This chain links TRBV18 with TRBJ2-4; D is unresolved. This CDR3 comprises 14 residues. V lost 6 bases, J lost 6 bases, and 15 bases lay in between. From germline, CDR1 is KGHSH and CDR2 LQKENI. The CDR3 loop is CASSPRADRNIQYF. As DNA, the CDR3 is TGTGCCAGCTCCCCTCGGGCGGATAGAAACATTCAGTACTTC.

The chain combines TRBV9 with TRBJ1-2; D may be TRBD1 (5 bases). Deletions cut 4 bases from V and 7 bases from J, with 14 bases between. Per germline, CDR1 SGDLS and CDR2 YYNGEE. CDR3 length: 13 amino acids. Here the CDR3 DNA reads TGTGCCAGCAGCCCTGGGGCCTTTCTTGGCTACACCTTC. Encoded protein: CASSPGAFLGYTF.

The gene calls are TRBV19 and TRBJ2-7; D call uncertain. CDR3 length: 10 residues. V lost 11 bases to trimming and J lost 6 bases, with 11 bases between them. Germline V gives CDR1 LNHDA, CDR2 SQIVND (reference sequence). The CDR3: CAPGVLEQYF. The CDR3 nucleotides read TGTGCCCCTGGGGTCCTCGAGCAGTACTTC. The variable domain in full, with the rest retrieved from reference TRBV19 and TRBJ2-7, is DGGITQSPKYLFRKEGQNVTLSCEQNLNHDAMYWYRQDPGQGLRLIYYSQIVNDFQKGDIAEGYSVSREKKESFPLTVTSAQKNPTAFYLCAPGVLEQYFGPGTRLTVT.

The sample holds a few counts of this clone. The chain links TRBV4-1 to TRBJ1-5; TRBD1 matches 9 bases. V trimming: 4 bases; J trimming: 3 bases; junction bases outside the gene matches: 4. Germline lookup yields CDR1 MGHRA and CDR2 YSYEKL. The CDR3 has 15 amino acids. The CDR3 loop is CASSPRDRVNQPQHF. CDR3 DNA sequence: TGCGCCAGCAGCCCCCGGGACAGGGTCAATCAGCCCCAGCATTTT.

With respect to this clone: Other DNA sequences in this specimen translate into the identical CDR3. This chain joins TRBV29-1 and TRBJ2-7; TRBD2 matches 13 bases. J lost 2 bases, V lost 4 bases, and 2 bases had no gene match. The CDR3 has 14 residues. Germline V CDR1 and CDR2: SQVTM, ANQGSEA. CDR3 protein: CSVGLAGGTYEQYF. In DNA, the CDR3 is TGCAGCGTTGGACTAGCGGGAGGAACCTACGAGCAGTACTTC.

The table lists this clone with a count of one. The V call is TRBV7-2, the J call TRBJ1-2; 8 bases match TRBD1. The length of the CDR3 is 14 residues. CDR1 is SGHTA and CDR2 is FQGNSA in the germline V gene. J was trimmed by 8 bases and V by 1 base; bases with no gene match: 6. The CDR3 coding sequence is TGTGCCAGCAGCTTAGTCGGACAGGGAGACGGCTACACCTTC. Translating it yields CASSLVGQGDGYTF. Based on the CDR3 plus reference TRBV7-2 and TRBJ1-2, the full variable domain is GAGVSQSPSNKVTEKGKDVELRCDPISGHTALYWYRQSLGQGLEFLIYFQGNSAPDKSGLPSDRFSAERTGGSVSTLTIQRTQQEDSAVYLCASSLVGQGDGYTFGSGTRLTVV.